This T cell receptor beta chain came from a study of cytomegalovirus exposure and HLA in healthy donors. Across the whole study: The same platform used for the approximately 670 first-cohort repertoires was also used for the 130 or so validation repertoires, as a later analysis reported. Whole-study findings and limits: Rarity characterized most TCR sequences, yet some public TCRs appeared in many donors. Diagnosis of cytomegalovirus status made by the classifier reportedly showed high specificity and sensitivity.

Of note for this clone: Antigen specificity is unknown.

Here immunoSEQ multiplex PCR was the method, and the copy in TCRdb shows in-frame clones only, minus some. The sample gives about 38,000 clones, around 93% of which show up once; about 3.5% is in the top ten. V was clipped by 2 bases and J by 4 bases, with 18 bases between them. Germline CDR1 reads SEHNR; CDR2 reads FQNEAQ (reference sequence). This CDR3 region has 17 residues. The V gene is TRBV7-9, the J gene TRBJ1-3; D unresolved. What was sequenced was PBMCs. This TCR was recovered from a man aged 18 to 35 in good health and CMV-seronegative. The CDR3 spells CASSLLSGPKAGNTIYF. In DNA, the CDR3 is TGTGCCAGCAGCTTACTCTCGGGTCCAAAAGCAGGAAACACCATATATTTT.